Listed below are T cell receptor beta chains from one sample, sequenced in a study of blood T cell repertoires in COVID-19. Method: immunoSEQ multiplex PCR; TCRdb's copy keeps in-frame clones and lacks some. The top ten hold 0.97% of the sample, which has around 100,000 clones, approximately 91% seen once. Sequencing used peripheral blood. These receptors all stem from a man between 60 and 75 years old with acute or convalescent COVID-19. Both conserved end residues are part of each CDR3. Fields, in order: J gene, D gene, V gene, clone size, CDR3 length, CDR3 protein, CDR3 DNA. A D gene is named only where the DNA matches it firmly. Only part of the rows carry a size: once, few, many, or a class if the clone is expanded.

J: TRBJ2-1
D: TRBD1
V: TRBV6-5
size: NA
length: 13
CDR3: CASTSTGAGEQFF
DNA: TGTGCCAGCACCTCCACAGGGGCAGGTGAGCAGTTCTTC

J: TRBJ1-5
D: TRBD1
V: TRBV19
size: NA
length: 17
CDR3: CATLPTTQGGGNQPQHF
DNA: TGTGCCACCTTACCGACCACACAGGGGGGAGGCAATCAGCCCCAGCATTTT

J: TRBJ1-1
D: TRBD1
V: TRBV5-8
size: NA
length: 14
CDR3: CASSLTGYRDEAFF
DNA: TGTGCCAGCAGCCTGACAGGGTATAGGGATGAAGCTTTCTTT

J: TRBJ1-3
D: NA
V: TRBV19
size: NA
length: 15
CDR3: CASSISASSGNTIYF
DNA: TGTGCCAGTAGTATCTCCGCCAGCTCTGGAAACACCATATATTTT

J: TRBJ1-1
D: NA
V: TRBV21-1
size: NA
length: 15
CDR3: CARGCTGTGNSEAFF
DNA: TGTGCCAGGGGCTGCACTGGGACAGGGAACTCCGAAGCTTTCTTT

J: TRBJ1-2
D: NA
V: TRBV3-1/TRBV3-2
size: NA
length: 16
CDR3: CASSPRPRPTNYGYTF
DNA: TGTGCCAGCAGCCCTCGACCTAGACCGACCAACTATGGCTACACCTTC

J: TRBJ1-3
D: NA
V: TRBV18
size: NA
length: 15
CDR3: CASSPVAGTGNTIYF
DNA: TGTGCCAGCTCACCAGTGGCCGGGACTGGAAACACCATATATTTT

J: TRBJ1-2
D: TRBD1
V: TRBV28
size: NA
length: 14
CDR3: CASSRPGTGKGYTF
DNA: TGTGCCAGCAGCCGTCCCGGGACAGGGAAGGGCTACACCTTC

J: TRBJ1-4
D: TRBD1
V: TRBV24-1
size: few
length: 16
CDR3: CATSGFTGGRGEKLFF
DNA: TGTGCCACCAGTGGGTTCACAGGGGGCAGAGGTGAAAAACTGTTTTTT

J: TRBJ1-1
D: TRBD1
V: TRBV9
size: NA
length: 15
CDR3: CASSKTGGAGTEAFF
DNA: TGTGCCAGCAGTAAAACAGGGGGCGCGGGGACTGAAGCTTTCTTT

J: TRBJ2-3
D: TRBD2
V: TRBV2
size: NA
length: 19
CDR3: CATRPGTSAFGGRTDTQYF
DNA: TGTGCCACCAGGCCCGGGACTAGCGCCTTTGGCGGCCGCACAGATACGCAGTATTTT

J: TRBJ2-1
D: NA
V: TRBV11-3
size: once
length: 14
CDR3: CASRLIVSGDEQFF
DNA: TGTGCCAGCAGGTTAATTGTTTCGGGTGATGAGCAGTTCTTC

J: TRBJ1-1
D: NA
V: TRBV19
size: NA
length: 13
CDR3: CASSQGRFSEAFF
DNA: TGTGCCAGTTCACAGGGCCGGTTCTCTGAAGCTTTCTTT

J: TRBJ1-2
D: NA
V: TRBV5-8
size: NA
length: 16
CDR3: CASSLLPQGLGYGYTF
DNA: TGTGCCAGCAGCTTGTTACCCCAGGGTCTCGGGTATGGCTACACCTTC

J: TRBJ2-7
D: TRBD2
V: TRBV27
size: NA
length: 15
CDR3: CASRKELAGGKLEYF
DNA: TGTGCCAGCCGAAAGGAGCTAGCGGGAGGAAAGTTGGAGTACTTC

J: TRBJ1-5
D: TRBD1
V: TRBV6-5
size: NA
length: 14
CDR3: CASYGTVVGQPQHF
DNA: TGTGCCAGCTACGGGACAGTAGTCGGCCAGCCCCAGCATTTT

J: TRBJ2-2
D: NA
V: TRBV12-3/TRBV12-4
size: few
length: 11
CDR3: CASSFAGELFF
DNA: TGTGCCAGCAGTTTCGCCGGGGAGCTGTTTTTT

J: TRBJ2-1
D: NA
V: TRBV7-8
size: NA
length: 12
CDR3: CASSPMGGGQFF
DNA: TGTGCCAGCAGCCCAATGGGGGGAGGGCAGTTCTTC

J: TRBJ2-7
D: NA
V: TRBV5-8
size: NA
length: 15
CDR3: CASSLSQDRWNEQYF
DNA: TGTGCCAGCAGCTTGTCGCAGGATAGGTGGAACGAGCAGTACTTC

J: TRBJ2-2
D: NA
V: TRBV28
size: NA
length: 13
CDR3: CASSFRSTGELFF
DNA: TGTGCCAGCAGTTTCCGGAGCACCGGGGAGCTGTTTTTT

J: TRBJ2-1
D: TRBD2
V: TRBV5-1
size: NA
length: 15
CDR3: CASSFLGTSGNEQFF
DNA: TGCGCCAGCAGTTTCCTCGGGACTAGCGGAAATGAGCAGTTCTTC

J: TRBJ1-1
D: NA
V: TRBV28
size: NA
length: 12
CDR3: CASSLYRTEAFF
DNA: TGTGCCAGCAGTTTATACAGGACTGAAGCTTTCTTT

J: TRBJ1-6
D: NA
V: TRBV18
size: NA
length: 15
CDR3: CASSLPTGSDSPLHF
DNA: TGTGCCAGCTCATTACCGACAGGATCCGATTCACCCCTCCACTTT